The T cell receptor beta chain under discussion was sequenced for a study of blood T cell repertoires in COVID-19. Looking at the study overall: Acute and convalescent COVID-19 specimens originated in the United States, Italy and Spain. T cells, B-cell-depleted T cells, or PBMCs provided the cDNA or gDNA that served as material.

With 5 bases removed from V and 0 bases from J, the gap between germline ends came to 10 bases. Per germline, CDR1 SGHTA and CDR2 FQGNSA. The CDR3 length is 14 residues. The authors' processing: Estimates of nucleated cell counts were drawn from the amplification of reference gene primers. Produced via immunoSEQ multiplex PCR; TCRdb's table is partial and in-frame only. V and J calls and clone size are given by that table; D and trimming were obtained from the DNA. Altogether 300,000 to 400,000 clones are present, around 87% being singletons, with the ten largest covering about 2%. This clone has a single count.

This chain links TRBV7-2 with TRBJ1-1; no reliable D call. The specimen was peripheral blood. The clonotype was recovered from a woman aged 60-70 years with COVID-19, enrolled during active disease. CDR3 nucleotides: TGTGCCAGCAGCCCCCTCAGTTTGAACACTGAAGCTTTCTTT. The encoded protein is CASSPLSLNTEAFF. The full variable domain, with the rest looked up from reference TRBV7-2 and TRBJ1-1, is GAGVSQSPSNKVTEKGKDVELRCDPISGHTALYWYRQSLGQGLEFLIYFQGNSAPDKSGLPSDRFSAERTGGSVSTLTIQRTQQEDSAVYLCASSPLSLNTEAFFGQGTRLTVV.